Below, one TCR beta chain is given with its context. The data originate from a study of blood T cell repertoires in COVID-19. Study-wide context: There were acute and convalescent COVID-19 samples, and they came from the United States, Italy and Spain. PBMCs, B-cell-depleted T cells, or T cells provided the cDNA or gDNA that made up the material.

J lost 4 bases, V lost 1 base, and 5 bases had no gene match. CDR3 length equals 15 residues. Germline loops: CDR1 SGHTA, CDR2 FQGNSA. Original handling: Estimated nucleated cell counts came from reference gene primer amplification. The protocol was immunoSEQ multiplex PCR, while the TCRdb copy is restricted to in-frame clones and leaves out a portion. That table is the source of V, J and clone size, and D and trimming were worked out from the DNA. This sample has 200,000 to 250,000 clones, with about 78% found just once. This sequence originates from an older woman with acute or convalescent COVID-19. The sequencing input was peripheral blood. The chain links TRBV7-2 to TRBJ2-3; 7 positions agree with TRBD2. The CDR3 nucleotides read TGTGCCAGCAGCTTAGGGGGACTAAAAGCAGATACGCAGTATTTT. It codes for CASSLGGLKADTQYF.